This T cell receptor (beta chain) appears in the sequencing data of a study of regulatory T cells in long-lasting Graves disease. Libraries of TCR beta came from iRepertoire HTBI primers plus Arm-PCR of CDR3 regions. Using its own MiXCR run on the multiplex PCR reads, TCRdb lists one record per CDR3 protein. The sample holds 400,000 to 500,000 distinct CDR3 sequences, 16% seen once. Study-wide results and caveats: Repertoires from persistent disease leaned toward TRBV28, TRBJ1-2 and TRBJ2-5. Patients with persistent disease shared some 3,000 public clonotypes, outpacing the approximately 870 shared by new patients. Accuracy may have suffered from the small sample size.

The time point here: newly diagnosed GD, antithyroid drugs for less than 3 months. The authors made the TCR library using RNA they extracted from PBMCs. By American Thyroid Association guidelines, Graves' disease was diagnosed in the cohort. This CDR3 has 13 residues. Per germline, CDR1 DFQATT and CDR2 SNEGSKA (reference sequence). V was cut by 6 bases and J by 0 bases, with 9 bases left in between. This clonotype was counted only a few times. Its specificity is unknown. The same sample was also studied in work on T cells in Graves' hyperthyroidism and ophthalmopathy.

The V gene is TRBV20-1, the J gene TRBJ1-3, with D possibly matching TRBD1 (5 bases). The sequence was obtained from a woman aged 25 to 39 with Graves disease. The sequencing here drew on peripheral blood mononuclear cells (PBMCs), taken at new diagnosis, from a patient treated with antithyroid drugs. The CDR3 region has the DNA TGCAGTGCCCCGAGGGGCTCTGGAAACACCATATATTTT. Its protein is CSAPRGSGNTIYF.